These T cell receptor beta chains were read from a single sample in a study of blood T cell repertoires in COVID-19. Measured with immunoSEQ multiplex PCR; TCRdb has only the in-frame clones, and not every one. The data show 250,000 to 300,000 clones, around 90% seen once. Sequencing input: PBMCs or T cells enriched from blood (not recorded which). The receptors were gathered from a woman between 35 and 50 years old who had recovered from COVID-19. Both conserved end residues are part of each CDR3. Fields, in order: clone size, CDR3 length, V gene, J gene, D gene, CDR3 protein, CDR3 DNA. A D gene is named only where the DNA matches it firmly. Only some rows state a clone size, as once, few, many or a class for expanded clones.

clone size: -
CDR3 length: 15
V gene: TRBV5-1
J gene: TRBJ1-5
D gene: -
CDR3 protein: CASSIQGARNQPQHF
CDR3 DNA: TGCGCCAGCAGCATCCAAGGGGCGCGAAATCAGCCCCAGCATTTT

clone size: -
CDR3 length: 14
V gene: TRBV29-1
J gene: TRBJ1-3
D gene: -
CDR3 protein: CSVDKGGVGNTIYF
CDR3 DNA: TGCAGCGTTGATAAGGGAGGGGTAGGAAACACCATATATTTT

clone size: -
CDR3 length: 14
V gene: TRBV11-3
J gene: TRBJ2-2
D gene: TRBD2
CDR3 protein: CASSPGLANGELFF
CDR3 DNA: TGTGCCAGCAGCCCTGGACTAGCGAACGGGGAGCTGTTTTTT

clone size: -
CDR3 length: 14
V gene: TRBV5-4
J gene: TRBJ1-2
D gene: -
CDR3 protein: CASGLGGTNYGYTF
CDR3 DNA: TGTGCCAGCGGGCTCGGGGGGACTAACTATGGCTACACCTTC

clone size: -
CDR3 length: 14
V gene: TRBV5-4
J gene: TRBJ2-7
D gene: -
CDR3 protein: CASSLGGSSREQYF
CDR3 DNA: TGTGCCAGCAGCTTGGGAGGGAGTTCCCGCGAGCAGTACTTC

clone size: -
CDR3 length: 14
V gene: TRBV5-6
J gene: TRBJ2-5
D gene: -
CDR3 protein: CASSLGLKQETQYF
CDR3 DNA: TGTGCCAGCAGCTTGGGACTTAAACAAGAGACCCAGTACTTC

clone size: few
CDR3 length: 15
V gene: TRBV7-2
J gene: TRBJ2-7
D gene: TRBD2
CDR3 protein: CASSLASGGAYEQYF
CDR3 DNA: TGTGCCAGCAGCTTAGCTAGCGGGGGGGCTTACGAGCAGTACTTC

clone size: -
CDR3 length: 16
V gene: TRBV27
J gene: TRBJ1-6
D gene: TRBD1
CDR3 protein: CASSPGGQGKASPLHF
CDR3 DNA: TGTGCCAGCAGTCCGGGGGGACAGGGGAAGGCTTCACCCCTCCACTTT

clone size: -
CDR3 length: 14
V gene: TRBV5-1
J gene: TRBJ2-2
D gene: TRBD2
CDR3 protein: CASRLAGGTGELFF
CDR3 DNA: TGCGCCAGCAGACTAGCGGGAGGGACCGGGGAGCTGTTTTTT

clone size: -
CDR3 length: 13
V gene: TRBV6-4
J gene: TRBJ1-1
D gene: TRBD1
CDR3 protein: CASSEAGGTEAFF
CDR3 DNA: TGTGCCAGCAGTGAGGCAGGGGGCACTGAAGCTTTCTTT

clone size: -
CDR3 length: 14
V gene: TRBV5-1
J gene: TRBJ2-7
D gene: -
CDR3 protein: CASSLAAGVGEQYF
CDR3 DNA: TGCGCCAGCAGCTTGGCCGCAGGGGTGGGAGAGCAGTACTTC

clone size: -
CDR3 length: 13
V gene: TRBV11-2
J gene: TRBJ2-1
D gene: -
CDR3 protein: CASSLGRVDEQFF
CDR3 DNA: TGTGCCAGCAGCTTAGGCAGGGTAGATGAGCAGTTCTTC

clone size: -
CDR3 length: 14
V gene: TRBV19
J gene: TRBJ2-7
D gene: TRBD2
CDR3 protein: CASGTSGGAYEQYF
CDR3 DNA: TGTGCCAGTGGGACTAGCGGGGGCGCCTACGAGCAGTACTTC

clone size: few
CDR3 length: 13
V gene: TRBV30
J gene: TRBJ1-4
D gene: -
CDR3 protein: CAWSGGQIEKLFF
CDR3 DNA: TGTGCCTGGAGTGGAGGACAGATCGAAAAACTGTTTTTT

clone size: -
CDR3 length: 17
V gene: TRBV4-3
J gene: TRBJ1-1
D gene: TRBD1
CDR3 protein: CASSQDGTGGGDTEAFF
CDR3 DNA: TGCGCCAGCAGCCAAGATGGGACAGGGGGTGGTGACACTGAAGCTTTCTTT

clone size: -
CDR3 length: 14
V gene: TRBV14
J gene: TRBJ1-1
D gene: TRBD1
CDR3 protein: CASSRQGRNTEAFF
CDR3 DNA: TGTGCCAGCTCCCGACAGGGGAGGAACACTGAAGCTTTCTTT

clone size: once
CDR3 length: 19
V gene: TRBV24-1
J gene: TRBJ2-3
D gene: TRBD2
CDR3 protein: CATSAPGGDIAGATDTQYF
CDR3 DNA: TGTGCCACCAGTGCTCCGGGGGGCGACATAGCGGGGGCCACAGATACGCAGTATTTT

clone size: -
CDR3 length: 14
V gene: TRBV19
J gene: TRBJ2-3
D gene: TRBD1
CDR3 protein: CASRNRGSTDTQYF
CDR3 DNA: TGTGCCAGTAGAAACAGGGGGTCAACAGATACGCAGTATTTT

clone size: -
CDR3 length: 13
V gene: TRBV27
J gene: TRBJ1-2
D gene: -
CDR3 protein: CASSLREGGGYTF
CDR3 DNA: TGTGCCAGCAGTTTACGAGAGGGGGGGGGCTACACCTTC

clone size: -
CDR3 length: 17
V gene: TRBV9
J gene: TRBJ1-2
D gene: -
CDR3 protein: CASSQSQGEGRVYGYTF
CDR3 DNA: TGTGCCAGCAGCCAGTCGCAAGGGGAGGGAAGGGTCTATGGCTACACCTTC

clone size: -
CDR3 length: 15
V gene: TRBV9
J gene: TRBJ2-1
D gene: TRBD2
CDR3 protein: CASSAGGPRANEQFF
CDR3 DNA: TGTGCCAGCAGCGCGGGAGGGCCACGGGCCAATGAGCAGTTCTTC

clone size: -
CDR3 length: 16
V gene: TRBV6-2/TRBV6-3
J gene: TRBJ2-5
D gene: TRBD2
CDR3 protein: CASTPGLAGGQETQYF
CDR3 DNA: TGTGCCAGCACCCCGGGACTAGCGGGAGGGCAAGAGACCCAGTACTTC

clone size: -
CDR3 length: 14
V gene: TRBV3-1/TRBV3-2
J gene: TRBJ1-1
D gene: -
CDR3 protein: CASSPLRRDTEAFF
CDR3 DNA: TGTGCCAGCAGCCCTCTCCGCCGGGACACTGAAGCTTTCTTT

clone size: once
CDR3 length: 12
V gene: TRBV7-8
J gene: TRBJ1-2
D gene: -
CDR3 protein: CASSLQENGYTF
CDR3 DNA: TGTGCCAGCAGCCTACAGGAAAATGGCTACACCTTC

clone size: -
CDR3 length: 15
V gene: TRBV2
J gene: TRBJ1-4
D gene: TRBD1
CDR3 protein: CASGYRGQTNEKLFF
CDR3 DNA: TGTGCCAGCGGATACAGGGGGCAAACTAATGAAAAACTGTTTTTT

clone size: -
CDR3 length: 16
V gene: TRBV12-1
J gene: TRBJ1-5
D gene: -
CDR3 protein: CASHMWSGGSCQPQHF
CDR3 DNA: TGTGCCAGCCATATGTGGTCAGGGGGCTCCTGTCAGCCCCAGCATTTT

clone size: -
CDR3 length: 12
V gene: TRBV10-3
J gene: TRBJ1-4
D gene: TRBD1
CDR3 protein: CASGTDTEKLFF
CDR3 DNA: TGTGCCAGCGGGACAGACACTGAAAAACTGTTTTTT

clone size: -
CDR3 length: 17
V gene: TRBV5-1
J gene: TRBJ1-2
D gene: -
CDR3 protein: CASSLEALDRTEYGYTF
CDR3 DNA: TGCGCCAGCAGCTTGGAGGCCTTGGATAGGACAGAGTATGGCTACACCTTC

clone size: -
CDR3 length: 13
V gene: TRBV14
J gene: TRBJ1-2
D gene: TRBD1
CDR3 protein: CASSQVQGYGYTF
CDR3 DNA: TGTGCCAGCAGCCAAGTACAGGGGTATGGCTACACCTTC

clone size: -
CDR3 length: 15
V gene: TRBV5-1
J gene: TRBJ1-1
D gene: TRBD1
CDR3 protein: CASSLAGTENTEAFF
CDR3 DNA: TGCGCCAGCAGCTTGGCCGGGACAGAGAACACTGAAGCTTTCTTT

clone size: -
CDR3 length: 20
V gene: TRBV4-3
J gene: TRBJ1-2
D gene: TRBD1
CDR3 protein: CASSQDREDRVSSRHYGYTF
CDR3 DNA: TGCGCCAGCAGCCAAGATCGAGAGGACAGGGTAAGCTCGAGGCACTATGGCTACACCTTC

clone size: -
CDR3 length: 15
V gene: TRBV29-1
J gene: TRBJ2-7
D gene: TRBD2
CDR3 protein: CSVEESSGGPYEQYF
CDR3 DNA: TGCAGCGTTGAAGAGTCTAGCGGGGGCCCCTACGAGCAGTACTTC

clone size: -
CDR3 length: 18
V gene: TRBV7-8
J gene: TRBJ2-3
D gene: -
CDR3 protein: CASSHRKGGIGHTDTQYF
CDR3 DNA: TGTGCCAGCAGCCATCGGAAGGGGGGGATCGGCCACACAGATACGCAGTATTTT

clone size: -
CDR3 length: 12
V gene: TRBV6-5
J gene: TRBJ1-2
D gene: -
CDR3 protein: CASSPNTDGYTF
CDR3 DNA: TGTGCCAGCAGTCCTAATACAGATGGCTACACCTTC

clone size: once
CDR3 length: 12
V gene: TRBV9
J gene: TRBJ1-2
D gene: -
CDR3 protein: CASSAFNYGYTF
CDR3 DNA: TGTGCCAGCAGCGCCTTTAACTATGGCTACACCTTC

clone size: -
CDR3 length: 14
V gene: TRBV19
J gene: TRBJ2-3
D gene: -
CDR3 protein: CASSIGGNTDTQYF
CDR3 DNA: TGTGCCAGTAGTATTGGTGGCAACACAGATACGCAGTATTTT

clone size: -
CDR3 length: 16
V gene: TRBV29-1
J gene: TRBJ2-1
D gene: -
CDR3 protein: CSVAPTGALTYNEQFF
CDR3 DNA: TGCAGCGTAGCCCCCACTGGGGCCCTGACCTACAATGAGCAGTTCTTC

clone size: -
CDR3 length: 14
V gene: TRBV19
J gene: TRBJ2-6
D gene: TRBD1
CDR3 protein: CASRWAGGANVLTF
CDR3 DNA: TGTGCCAGTAGATGGGCAGGGGGTGCCAACGTCCTGACTTTC

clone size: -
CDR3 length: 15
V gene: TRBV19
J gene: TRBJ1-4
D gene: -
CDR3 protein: CASSIGGNKNEKLFF
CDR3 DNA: TGTGCCAGTAGTATAGGAGGGAATAAGAATGAAAAACTGTTTTTT

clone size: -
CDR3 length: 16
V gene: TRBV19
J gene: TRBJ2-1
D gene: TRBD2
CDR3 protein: CASSSLAGVSYNEQFF
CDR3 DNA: TGTGCCAGTAGTTCATTAGCGGGAGTTTCCTACAATGAGCAGTTCTTC

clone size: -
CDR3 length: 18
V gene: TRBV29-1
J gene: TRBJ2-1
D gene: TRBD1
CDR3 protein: CSVEGGQGTLMSYNEQFF
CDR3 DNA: TGCAGCGTTGAAGGCGGACAGGGCACCCTTATGTCCTACAATGAGCAGTTCTTC

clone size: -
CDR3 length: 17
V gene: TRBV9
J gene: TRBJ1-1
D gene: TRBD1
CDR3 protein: CASSVGTGGALGTEAFF
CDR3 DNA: TGTGCCAGCAGCGTAGGGACAGGGGGCGCGTTGGGCACTGAAGCTTTCTTT